The 18 T cell receptor beta chains listed next were all sequenced from one sample in a study of blood T cell repertoires in COVID-19. The data were produced by immunoSEQ multiplex PCR, yet TCRdb's version contains in-frame clones alone and is incomplete. Among around 190,000 clones listed, around 75% were seen once. Sequences were obtained from peripheral blood. These receptors all stem from a woman between 35 and 50 years old with COVID-19, enrolled during active disease.

This chain uses TRBV4-2 with TRBJ1-3; D is ambiguous. The V gene's germline CDR1 is LGHNA and CDR2 YNFKEQ. V gave up 0 bases and J gave up 4 bases, with 10 bases separating them. The CDR3 spans 15 residues. In DNA form, the CDR3 reads TGTGCCAGCAGCCAAGATCTAGTCTCGGGAAACACCATATATTTT. Translated, it gives CASSQDLVSGNTIYF.

This sequence joins TRBV25-1 and TRBJ1-2; D is undetermined. Deletions cut 1 base from V and 5 bases from J, with 14 bases between. CDR1 is MGHDK and CDR2 is SYGVNS in the germline V gene. The CDR3 totals 15 residues. CDR3 DNA: TGTGCCAGCAGTGAATTAGCGGGATTCGCTTATGGCTACACCTTC. Residues: CASSELAGFAYGYTF.

CDR3 nucleotide sequence: TGTGCCTGGAGTGGGTGGACAGGGGCCCGTGCAACTAATGAAAAACTGTTTTTT. Encoded protein: CAWSGWTGARATNEKLFF. This chain connects TRBV30 to TRBJ1-4; TRBD1 matches 9 bases. The trim removed 1 base at V and 0 bases at J, leaving 9 bases unmatched. CDR3 length: 18 residues. Germline V gene lookup returns CDR1 GTSNPN and CDR2 SVGIG (reference sequence).

Here the CDR3 reads CASSPPIFGEQYF. The CDR3, as DNA: TGCGCCAGCAGCCCCCCCATTTTCGGCGAGCAGTACTTC. The J gene is TRBJ2-7, the V gene TRBV5-1; D unresolved. CDR3 length: 13 amino acids. Germline CDR1 SGHRS, CDR2 YFSETQ. Trimming removed 4 bases at V and 6 bases at J, with 14 bases between.

The J gene is TRBJ2-1, the V gene TRBV11-2, with D possibly being TRBD1 (6 bases). Germline lookup yields CDR1 SGHAT and CDR2 FQNNGV. The CDR3 sequence is 15 residues long. Trimming shortened V by 6 bases and J by 7 bases, and 19 bases separated the two germline ends. DNA of the CDR3: TGTGCCAGCAGTCGCTCGACAGGCCTGATGAATGAGCAGTTCTTC. Amino acid sequence: CASSRSTGLMNEQFF.

The chain carries TRBV11-2 and TRBJ2-7; tentatively, D is TRBD2 (5 bases). Germline values: CDR1 SGHAT, CDR2 FQNNGV. There are 13 residues in the CDR3. Deletions cut 2 bases from V and 1 base from J, with 6 bases between. The CDR3 spells CASSLPGSYEQYF. CDR3 DNA sequence: TGTGCCAGCAGCTTACCGGGATCCTACGAGCAGTACTTC.

Points on this clone: The junction departs from the called germline gene at one end, perhaps through a read error. V gene TRBV7-9 combines with J gene TRBJ1-2; D is ambiguous. CDR3 length equals 10 residues. The germline gives CDR1 SEHNR, CDR2 FQNEAQ (reference sequence). The CDR3 loop reads CASSWRAEAF. For the CDR3, the DNA is TGTGCCAGCAGCTGGAGGGCAGAAGCCTTC.

In its sample, this clone was seen a few times. The V call is TRBV6-1, the J call TRBJ2-5, with a weak D call TRBD2 (5 bases). V shed 2 bases and J shed 2 bases, with 9 bases lying between them. Germline CDR1 MNHNS, CDR2 SASEGT. CDR3 length: 14 amino acids. CDR3 in amino acids: CASSETGGQETQYF. CDR3 coding DNA: TGTGCCAGCAGTGAAACCGGCGGGCAAGAGACCCAGTACTTC.

V is TRBV7-2 and J is TRBJ2-2; D gene uncertain. CDR1 SGHTA and CDR2 FQGNSA come from the germline V gene. The CDR3 is made up of 15 amino acids. Trimming shortened V by 4 bases and J by 1 base, and 10 bases separated the two germline ends. Here the CDR3 DNA reads TGTGCCAGCAGCTCCCCCTCAGAGAACACCGGGGAGCTGTTTTTT. It yields the protein CASSSPSENTGELFF.

The rearrangement links TRBV19 to TRBJ2-5; 12 nucleotides line up with TRBD2. V was clipped by 7 bases and J by 5 bases; unmatched bases: 8. Germline CDR1 and CDR2: LNHDA and SQIVND (reference sequence). The CDR3 contains 15 residues. CDR3 loop: CASTSGGAEDETQYF. For the CDR3, the DNA is TGTGCCAGTACTAGCGGGGGGGCGGAGGATGAGACCCAGTACTTC.

This clone was detected many times. This rearrangement joins TRBV10-3 to TRBJ2-1, with 7 bases aligning to TRBD2. Per the germline V gene, CDR1 is ENHRY and CDR2 is SYGVKD. This CDR3 is 15 amino acids long. Trimming removed 4 bases from V and 5 bases from J; junction bases left unmatched: 8. This CDR3 reads CAISGEGRRNNEQFF. The CDR3 region has the DNA TGTGCCATCAGTGGGGAGGGCCGAAGGAACAATGAGCAGTTCTTC.

This clone appeared a few times. The chain couples TRBV7-2 to TRBJ2-5; 10 positions agree with TRBD2. V dropped 1 base and J dropped 1; count of bases not matched to a gene: 0. Germline assignment: CDR1 SGHTA and CDR2 FQGNSA. The CDR3 runs to 15 residues. CDR3 sequence reads: CASSLGLAGQETQYF. In nucleotides, the CDR3 is TGTGCCAGCAGCTTAGGACTAGCGGGCCAAGAGACCCAGTACTTC.

The V and J genes are TRBV7-7 and TRBJ2-1, with TRBD1 matching 12 bases. With V trimmed by 5 bases and J by 4 bases, 3 bases remained unmatched. The CDR3 is made up of 15 amino acids. Germline V gene sequence: CDR1 SSHAT, CDR2 FNYEAQ (reference sequence). CDR3: CASSKGQGAYNEQFF. The CDR3, as DNA: TGTGCCAGCAGCAAGGGACAGGGGGCGTACAATGAGCAGTTCTTC.

The chain links TRBV15 to TRBJ1-4, with TRBD1 as a possible D gene (6 bases). The germline gives CDR1 LNHNV, CDR2 YYDKDF (reference sequence). CDR3 size: 17 residues. V lost 1 base, J lost 9 bases, and 21 bases lay in between. CDR3 amino acids: CATSRGAYRDKAKKLFF. The CDR3 DNA is TGTGCCACCAGCAGAGGGGCTTACAGGGACAAAGCGAAAAAACTGTTTTTT.

This clone appeared a single time. The V gene is TRBV27, the J gene TRBJ2-1; TRBD2 is a possible D gene (8 bases). The CDR3 spans 20 residues. CDR1 MNHEY and CDR2 SMNVEV come from the germline V gene (reference sequence). The V and J ends lost 5 bases and 0 bases respectively, with 26 bases between them. The CDR3 coding sequence is TGTGCCAGCAGTCCACGCGTTAGGGGGCGGGAGGCGAGCTCCTACAATGAGCAGTTCTTC. Protein: CASSPRVRGREASSYNEQFF.

The chain links TRBV29-1 to TRBJ2-5; 7 bases align to TRBD1. With 7 bases clipped from V and 5 bases from J, the junction kept 7 bases outside the gene matches. In germline, CDR1 is SQVTM, CDR2 ANQGSEA. The length of the CDR3 is 12 residues. The CDR3 nucleotides read TGCAGCGGACGGACAGGCGGGGAGACCCAGTACTTC. Translated: CSGRTGGETQYF.

The chain combines TRBV10-3 with TRBJ2-2; 14 nucleotides agree with TRBD2. The CDR3 covers 16 residues. CDR1 and CDR2 from the germline V gene are ENHRY and SYGVKD. The ends lost 8 bases at V and 5 bases at J; junction bases unmatched: 7. The CDR3 reads CAIGTSGGLGTGELFF. The CDR3 DNA is TGTGCCATCGGGACTAGCGGGGGCCTAGGGACCGGGGAGCTGTTTTTT.

This rearrangement joins TRBV7-2 to TRBJ2-1, with 13 positions matching TRBD2. Looked up from germline, CDR1 is SGHTA and CDR2 is FQGNSA. The CDR3 length is 15 residues. V trimming: 0 bases; J trimming: 9 bases; junction bases outside the gene matches: 2. CDR3 sequence reads: CASSLATSGGSEQFF. In DNA, the CDR3 is TGTGCCAGCAGCTTAGCGACTAGCGGGGGGTCTGAGCAGTTCTTC.